This T cell receptor beta chain was profiled in a study of T cells in Graves' hyperthyroidism and ophthalmopathy. CDR1 and CDR2 (germline): MNHNS, SASEGT. V trimming: 4 bases; J trimming: 3 bases; junction bases outside the gene matches: 2. This CDR3 region has 14 residues. This clonotype has just a few counts. Amplification targeted TCR beta CDR3 regions from RNA transcripts. First-round RT-PCR with HTBI primers amplified the TCR CDR3 region. TCRdb itself ran the multiplex PCR reads through MiXCR, one entry per CDR3 protein. Of 300,000 to 450,000 distinct CDR3 sequences detected, approximately 18% appear once; the ten largest clones hold around 15%.

The source of this sequence is a woman aged 35 to 49 with Graves' ophthalmopathy. Specimen: blood. The chain employs TRBV6-1 and TRBJ1-5, with 8 bases aligning to TRBD1. DNA of the CDR3: TGTGCCAGCAGTGCCAGGGGGCTCAATCAGCCCCAGCATTTT. This gives the protein CASSARGLNQPQHF.